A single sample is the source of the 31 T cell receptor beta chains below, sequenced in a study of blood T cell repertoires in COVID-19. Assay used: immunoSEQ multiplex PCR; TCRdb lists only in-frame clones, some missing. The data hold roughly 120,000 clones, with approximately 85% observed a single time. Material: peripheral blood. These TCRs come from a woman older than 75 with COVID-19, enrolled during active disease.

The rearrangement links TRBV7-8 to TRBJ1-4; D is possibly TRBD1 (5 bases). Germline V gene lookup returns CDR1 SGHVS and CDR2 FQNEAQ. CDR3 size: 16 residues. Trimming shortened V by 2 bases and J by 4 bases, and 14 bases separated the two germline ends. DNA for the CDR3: TGTGCCAGCAGCTTAAGGGGTGGCAAGTATAATGAAAAACTGTTTTTT. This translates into CASSLRGGKYNEKLFF.

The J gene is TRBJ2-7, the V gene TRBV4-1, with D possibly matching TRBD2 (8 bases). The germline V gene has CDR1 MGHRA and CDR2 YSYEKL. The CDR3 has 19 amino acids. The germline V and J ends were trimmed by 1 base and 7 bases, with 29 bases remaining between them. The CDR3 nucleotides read TGCGCCAGCAGCCAAGGGCATTTAAGGGGGCGGGAGGTACGCGGGGAGCAGTACTTC. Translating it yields CASSQGHLRGREVRGEQYF.

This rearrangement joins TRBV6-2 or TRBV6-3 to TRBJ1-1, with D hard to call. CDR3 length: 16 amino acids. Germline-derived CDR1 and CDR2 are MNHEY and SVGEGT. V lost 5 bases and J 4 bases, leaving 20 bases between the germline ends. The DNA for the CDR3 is TGTGCCAGCAGTGGCGACGGACTGGCCTGGGGCACTGAAGCTTTCTTT. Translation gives CASSGDGLAWGTEAFF.

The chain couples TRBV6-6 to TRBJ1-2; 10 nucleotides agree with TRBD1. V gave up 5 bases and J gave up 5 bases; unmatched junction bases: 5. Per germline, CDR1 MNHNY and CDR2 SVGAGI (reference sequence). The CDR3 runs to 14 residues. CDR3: CASSRGQGGYGYTF. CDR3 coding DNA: TGTGCCAGCAGTCGAGGACAGGGGGGATATGGCTACACCTTC.

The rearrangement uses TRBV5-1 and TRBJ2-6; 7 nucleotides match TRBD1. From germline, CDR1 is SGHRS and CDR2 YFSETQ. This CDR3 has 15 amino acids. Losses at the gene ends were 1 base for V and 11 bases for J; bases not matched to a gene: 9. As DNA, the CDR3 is TGCGCCAGCAGCTTGTCGGGCCACCAGGGGGACGTCCTGACTTTC. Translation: CASSLSGHQGDVLTF.

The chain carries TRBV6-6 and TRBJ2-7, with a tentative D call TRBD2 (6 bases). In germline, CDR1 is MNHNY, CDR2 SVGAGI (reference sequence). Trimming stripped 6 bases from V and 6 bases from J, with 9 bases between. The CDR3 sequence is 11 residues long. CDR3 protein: CASSSEGEQYF. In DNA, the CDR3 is TGTGCCAGCAGCTCGGAGGGCGAGCAGTACTTC.

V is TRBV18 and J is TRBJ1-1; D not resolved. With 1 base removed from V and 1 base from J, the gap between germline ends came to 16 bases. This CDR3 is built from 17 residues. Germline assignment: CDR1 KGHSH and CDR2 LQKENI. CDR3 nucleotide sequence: TGTGCCAGCTCACCACGGCAGATATTACCTGAGAACACTGAAGCTTTCTTT. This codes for CASSPRQILPENTEAFF.

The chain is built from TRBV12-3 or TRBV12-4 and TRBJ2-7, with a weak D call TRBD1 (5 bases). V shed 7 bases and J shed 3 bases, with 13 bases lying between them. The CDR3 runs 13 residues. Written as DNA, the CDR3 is TGTGCCAGCAAGGACATCCGTTACTACGAGCAGTACTTC. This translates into CASKDIRYYEQYF.

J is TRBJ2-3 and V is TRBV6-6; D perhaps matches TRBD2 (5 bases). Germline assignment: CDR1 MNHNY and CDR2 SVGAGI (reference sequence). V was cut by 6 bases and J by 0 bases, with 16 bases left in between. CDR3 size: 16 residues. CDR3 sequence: CASRRGHSTSTDTQYF. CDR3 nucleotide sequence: TGTGCCAGCAGGCGAGGGCACAGTACTAGCACAGATACGCAGTATTTT.

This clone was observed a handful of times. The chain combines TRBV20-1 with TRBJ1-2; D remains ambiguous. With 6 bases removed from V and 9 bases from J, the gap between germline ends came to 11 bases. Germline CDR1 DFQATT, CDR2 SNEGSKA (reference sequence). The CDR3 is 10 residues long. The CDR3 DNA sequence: TGCAGTGCGCGGGTCGACAGCTACACCTTC. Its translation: CSARVDSYTF.

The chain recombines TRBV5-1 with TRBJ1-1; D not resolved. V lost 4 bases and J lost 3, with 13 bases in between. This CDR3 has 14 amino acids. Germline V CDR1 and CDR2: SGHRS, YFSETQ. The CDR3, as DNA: TGCGCCAGCAGCAGGTCGGGGATGGACACTGAAGCTTTCTTT. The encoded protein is CASSRSGMDTEAFF.

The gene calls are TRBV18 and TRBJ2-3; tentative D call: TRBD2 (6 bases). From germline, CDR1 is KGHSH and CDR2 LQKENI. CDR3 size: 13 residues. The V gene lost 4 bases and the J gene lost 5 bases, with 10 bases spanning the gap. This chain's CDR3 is CASSLLRGDTQYF. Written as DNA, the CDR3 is TGTGCCAGCTCACTACTGCGGGGAGATACGCAGTATTTT.

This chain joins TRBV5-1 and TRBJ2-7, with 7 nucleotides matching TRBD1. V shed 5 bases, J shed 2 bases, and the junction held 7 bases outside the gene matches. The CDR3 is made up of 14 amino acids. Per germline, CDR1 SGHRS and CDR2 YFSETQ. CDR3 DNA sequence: TGCGCCAGCAGTTTCGCGACAGGGCCCTACGAGCAGTACTTC. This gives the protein CASSFATGPYEQYF.

The chain's CDR3 is CASSLSGQGPVTQYF. In DNA, the CDR3 is TGTGCCAGCAGTTTATCGGGCCAGGGGCCAGTGACCCAGTACTTC. The chain employs TRBV6-2 or TRBV6-3 and TRBJ2-5; possibly TRBD1 for D (6 bases). V lost 4 bases and J 7 bases, leaving 19 bases between the germline ends. The CDR3 has 15 amino acids. From germline, CDR1 is MNHEY and CDR2 SVGEGT.

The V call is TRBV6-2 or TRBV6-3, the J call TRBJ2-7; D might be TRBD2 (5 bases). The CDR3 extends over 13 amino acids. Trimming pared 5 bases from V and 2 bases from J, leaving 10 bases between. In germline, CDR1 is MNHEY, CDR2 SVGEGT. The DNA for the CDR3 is TGTGCCAGCAGTCCATCGGGGACCTACGAGCAGTACTTC. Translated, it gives CASSPSGTYEQYF.

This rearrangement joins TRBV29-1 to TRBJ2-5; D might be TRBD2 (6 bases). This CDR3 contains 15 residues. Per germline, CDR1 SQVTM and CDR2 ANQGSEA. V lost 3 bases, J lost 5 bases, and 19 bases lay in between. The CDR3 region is CSVDSPDPGRETQYF. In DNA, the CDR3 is TGCAGCGTTGATAGCCCGGACCCAGGGAGGGAGACCCAGTACTTC.

The CDR3 bases are TGTGCCAGCAGAGGGACACGCTCTGGGGCCAACGTCCTGACTTTC. This gives the protein CASRGTRSGANVLTF. The V call is TRBV6-5, the J call TRBJ2-6; possible D gene TRBD1, 6 bases. Between the trimmed V and J ends, which lost 6 bases and 0 bases, there was a span of 9 bases. The CDR3 spans 15 residues. Germline CDR1 and CDR2: MNHEY and SVGAGI.

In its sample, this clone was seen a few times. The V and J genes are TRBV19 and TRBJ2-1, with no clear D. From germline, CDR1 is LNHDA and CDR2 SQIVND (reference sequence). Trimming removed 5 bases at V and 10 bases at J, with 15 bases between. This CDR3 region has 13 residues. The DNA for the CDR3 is TGTGCCAGTAGTTCTCAATTGGGCATAGAGCAGTTCTTC. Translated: CASSSQLGIEQFF.

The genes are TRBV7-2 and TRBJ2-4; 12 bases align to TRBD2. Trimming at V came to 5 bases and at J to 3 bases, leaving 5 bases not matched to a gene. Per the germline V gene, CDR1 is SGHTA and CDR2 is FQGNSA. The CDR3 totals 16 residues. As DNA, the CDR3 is TGTGCCAGCAGCCCCGGACTAGCGGGAAACAAAAACATTCAGTACTTC. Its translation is CASSPGLAGNKNIQYF.

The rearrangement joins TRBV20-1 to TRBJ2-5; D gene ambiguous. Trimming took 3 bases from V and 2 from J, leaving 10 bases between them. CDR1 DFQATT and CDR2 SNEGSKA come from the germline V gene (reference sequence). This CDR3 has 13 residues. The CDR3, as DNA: TGCAGTGCTAGTCTACCCCGTCAAGAGACCCAGTACTTC. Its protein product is CSASLPRQETQYF.

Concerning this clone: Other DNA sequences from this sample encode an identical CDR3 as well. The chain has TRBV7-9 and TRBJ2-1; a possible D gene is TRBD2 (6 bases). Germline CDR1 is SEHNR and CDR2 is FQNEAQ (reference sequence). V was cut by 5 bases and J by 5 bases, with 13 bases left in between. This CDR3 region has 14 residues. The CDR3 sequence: CASSSGGPHNEQFF. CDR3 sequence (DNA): TGTGCCAGCAGCAGCGGAGGGCCTCACAATGAGCAGTTCTTC.

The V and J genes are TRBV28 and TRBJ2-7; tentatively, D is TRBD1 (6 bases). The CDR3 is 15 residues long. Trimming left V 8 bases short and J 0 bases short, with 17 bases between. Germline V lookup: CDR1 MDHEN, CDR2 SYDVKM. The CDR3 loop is CASRSRGLSSYEQYF. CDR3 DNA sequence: TGTGCCAGCCGTTCGAGGGGGTTGAGCTCCTACGAGCAGTACTTC.

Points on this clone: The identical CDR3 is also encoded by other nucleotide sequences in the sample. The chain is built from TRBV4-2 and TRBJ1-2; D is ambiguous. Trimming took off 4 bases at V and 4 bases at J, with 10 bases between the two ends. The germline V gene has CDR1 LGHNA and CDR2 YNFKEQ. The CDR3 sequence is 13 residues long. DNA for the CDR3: TGTGCCAGCAGCCTCCCGGGAGGCTATGGCTACACCTTC. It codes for CASSLPGGYGYTF.

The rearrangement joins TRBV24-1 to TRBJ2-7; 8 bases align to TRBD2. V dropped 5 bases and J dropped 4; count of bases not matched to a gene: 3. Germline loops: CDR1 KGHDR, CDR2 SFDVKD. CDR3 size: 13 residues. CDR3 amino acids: CATSAGLGYEQYF. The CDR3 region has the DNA TGTGCCACCAGTGCGGGACTAGGTTACGAGCAGTACTTC.

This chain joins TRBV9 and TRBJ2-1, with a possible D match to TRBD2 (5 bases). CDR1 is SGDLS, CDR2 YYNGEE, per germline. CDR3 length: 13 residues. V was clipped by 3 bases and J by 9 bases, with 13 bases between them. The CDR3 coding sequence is TGTGCCAGCAGCGGTACTAGTTACGGTGAGCAGTTCTTC. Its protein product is CASSGTSYGEQFF.

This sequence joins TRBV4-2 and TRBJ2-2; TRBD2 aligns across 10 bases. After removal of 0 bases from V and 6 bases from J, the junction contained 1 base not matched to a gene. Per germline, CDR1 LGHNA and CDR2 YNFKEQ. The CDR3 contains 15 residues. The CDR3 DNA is TGTGCCAGCAGCCAAGAAGCGGGAGGGCCCGGGGAGCTGTTTTTT. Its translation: CASSQEAGGPGELFF.

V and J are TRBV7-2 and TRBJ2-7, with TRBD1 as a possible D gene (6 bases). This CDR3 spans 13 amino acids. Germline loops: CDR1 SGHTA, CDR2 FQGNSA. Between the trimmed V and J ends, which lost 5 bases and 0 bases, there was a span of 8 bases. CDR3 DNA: TGTGCCAGCAGCCAGACAGGCTCCTACGAGCAGTACTTC. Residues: CASSQTGSYEQYF.

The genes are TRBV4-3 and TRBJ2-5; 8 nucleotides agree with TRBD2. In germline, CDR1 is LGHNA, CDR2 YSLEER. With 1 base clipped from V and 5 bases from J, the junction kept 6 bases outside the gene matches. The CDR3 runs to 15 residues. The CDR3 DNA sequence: TGCGCCAGCAGCCAAGCGGCGGGAGGAGAGGAGACCCAGTACTTC. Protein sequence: CASSQAAGGEETQYF.

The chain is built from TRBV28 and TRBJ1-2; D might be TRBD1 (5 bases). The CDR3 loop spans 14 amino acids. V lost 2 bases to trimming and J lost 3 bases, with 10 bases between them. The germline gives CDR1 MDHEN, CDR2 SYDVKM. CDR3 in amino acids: CASSLPGRDYGYTF. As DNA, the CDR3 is TGTGCCAGCAGTTTACCCGGCAGGGACTATGGCTACACCTTC.

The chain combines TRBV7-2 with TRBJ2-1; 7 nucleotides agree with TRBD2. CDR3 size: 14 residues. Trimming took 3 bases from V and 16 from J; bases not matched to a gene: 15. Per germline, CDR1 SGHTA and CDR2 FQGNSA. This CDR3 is CASSLGLVGGIIFF. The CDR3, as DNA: TGTGCCAGCAGCTTGGGGCTAGTGGGAGGGATAATATTCTTC.

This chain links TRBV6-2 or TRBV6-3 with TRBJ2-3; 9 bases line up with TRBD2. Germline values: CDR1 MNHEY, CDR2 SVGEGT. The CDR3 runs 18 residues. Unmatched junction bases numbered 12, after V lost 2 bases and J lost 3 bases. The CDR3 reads CASSYASGTPRGTDTQYF. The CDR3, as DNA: TGTGCCAGCAGTTACGCTAGCGGGACCCCACGGGGGACAGATACGCAGTATTTT.